The text below deals with one T cell receptor beta chain. This sample was included in a study of blood T cell repertoires in COVID-19. Measured with immunoSEQ multiplex PCR; TCRdb has only the in-frame clones, and not every one. The sample shows fewer than 140,000 clones, 76% of them seen only once. Germline V gives CDR1 MDHEN, CDR2 SYDVKM. V gave up 4 bases and J gave up 6 bases, with 9 bases separating them. The CDR3 has 12 amino acids. The chain employs TRBV28 and TRBJ1-1; a possible D gene is TRBD1 (5 bases). Sequencing was performed on peripheral blood. This TCR was sampled from a man at least 80 years old with COVID-19, enrolled during active disease. The CDR3 DNA reads TGTGCCAGCAGTTCAGGACAACCTGAAGCTTTCTTT. It is translated as CASSSGQPEAFF.